A selection of T cell receptor beta chains follows, all from one sample in a study of vaccination effects on CD4 cells after COVID-19. Data came from immunoSEQ multiplex PCR; TCRdb stores just in-frame clones and leaves some out. This sample yields fewer than 35,000 clones, of which 74% are seen a single time; 15% belongs to the top ten. Their recognized antigens are unknown. The sample here was CD4+ T cells from PBMCs cultured without peptide, taken after COVID-19 vaccination. These receptors originate from a human donor who received a COVID-19 vaccine. Both conserved end residues are part of each CDR3. Each record gives: clone size, V gene, J gene, D gene, CDR3 DNA, CDR3 protein. D genes are given only for firm matches. Some rows have no size entry. The others give once, few or many, or a class for an expanded clone.

clone size: NA; V gene: TRBV29-1; J gene: TRBJ1-2; D gene: NA; CDR3 DNA: TGCAGCGTAGTGGGGACCGAGTTGAAGAGCTATGGCTACACCTTC; CDR3 protein: CSVVGTELKSYGYTF
clone size: few; V gene: TRBV11-1; J gene: TRBJ2-4; D gene: TRBD2; CDR3 DNA: TGTGCCAGCAGCTCTGGACTAGTGGGAAACATTCAGTACTTC; CDR3 protein: CASSSGLVGNIQYF
clone size: once; V gene: TRBV7-7; J gene: TRBJ2-5; D gene: TRBD2; CDR3 DNA: TGTGCTAGCAGCAGCGGGAGGGCGGTCGGGGGGGAGACCCAGTACTTC; CDR3 protein: CASSSGRAVGGETQYF
clone size: NA; V gene: TRBV3-1/TRBV3-2; J gene: TRBJ1-2; D gene: TRBD1; CDR3 DNA: TGTGCCAGCAGCCACAAGACAGGGACCTATGGCTACACCTTC; CDR3 protein: CASSHKTGTYGYTF
clone size: NA; V gene: TRBV6-2/TRBV6-3; J gene: TRBJ1-2; D gene: NA; CDR3 DNA: TGTGCCAGCAGTTACGGTCGGGCCTATGGCTACACCTTC; CDR3 protein: CASSYGRAYGYTF
clone size: NA; V gene: TRBV29-1; J gene: TRBJ1-1; D gene: NA; CDR3 DNA: TGCAGCGTTCACGGGGGGGGCTTGAACACTGAAGCTTTCTTT; CDR3 protein: CSVHGGGLNTEAFF
clone size: NA; V gene: TRBV5-1; J gene: TRBJ1-1; D gene: NA; CDR3 DNA: TGCGCCAGCAGGACTGGGGGGCACACTGAAGCTTTCTTT; CDR3 protein: CASRTGGHTEAFF
clone size: few; V gene: TRBV5-5; J gene: TRBJ1-2; D gene: TRBD1; CDR3 DNA: TGTGCCAGCAGCACGCGAATTACAGGGGGGGAGGGCTACACCTTC; CDR3 protein: CASSTRITGGEGYTF
clone size: NA; V gene: TRBV7-2; J gene: TRBJ2-7; D gene: NA; CDR3 DNA: TGTGCCAGCAGCGGGAGTTCTCGGGGGTCTTCCTCCTACGAGCAGTACTTC; CDR3 protein: CASSGSSRGSSSYEQYF
clone size: NA; V gene: TRBV29-1; J gene: TRBJ1-2; D gene: NA; CDR3 DNA: TGCAGCGTTGTGAGGAGCCCGAGCCCGGAGAATGGCTACACCTTC; CDR3 protein: CSVVRSPSPENGYTF
clone size: NA; V gene: TRBV7-9; J gene: TRBJ1-1; D gene: TRBD1; CDR3 DNA: TGTGCCAGCAGCCTCGCCAGGACAGGGATGAACACTGAAGCTTTCTTT; CDR3 protein: CASSLARTGMNTEAFF
clone size: NA; V gene: TRBV29-1; J gene: TRBJ1-2; D gene: NA; CDR3 DNA: TGCAGCGTTGAAGATCGTGGAGTGGGGGGCTACACCTTC; CDR3 protein: CSVEDRGVGGYTF
clone size: NA; V gene: TRBV7-2; J gene: TRBJ2-1; D gene: NA; CDR3 DNA: TGTGCCAGCAGCTTCGGGGGTGTGGGTGAGCAGTTCTTC; CDR3 protein: CASSFGGVGEQFF
clone size: NA; V gene: TRBV29-1; J gene: TRBJ1-1; D gene: TRBD1; CDR3 DNA: TGCAGCGTTGAGGGGGACAGGGGGGTTAACACTGAAGCTTTCTTT; CDR3 protein: CSVEGDRGVNTEAFF
clone size: NA; V gene: TRBV5-6; J gene: TRBJ2-5; D gene: NA; CDR3 DNA: TGTGCCAGCAGGGGCCGTGGCAGAGGGGAGACCCAGTACTTC; CDR3 protein: CASRGRGRGETQYF
clone size: NA; V gene: TRBV30; J gene: TRBJ1-2; D gene: NA; CDR3 DNA: TGTGCCTGGAGTGTACTAAGTGGGTTAGCTAACTATGGCTACACCTTC; CDR3 protein: CAWSVLSGLANYGYTF
clone size: NA; V gene: TRBV4-2; J gene: TRBJ2-3; D gene: NA; CDR3 DNA: TGTGCCAGCAGCCAAGAACCGGGGAGCACAGATACGCAGTATTTT; CDR3 protein: CASSQEPGSTDTQYF
clone size: NA; V gene: TRBV6-2/TRBV6-3; J gene: TRBJ1-5; D gene: TRBD1; CDR3 DNA: TGTGCCAGCAGCATGACAGGGAATCAGCCCCAGCATTTT; CDR3 protein: CASSMTGNQPQHF
clone size: NA; V gene: TRBV18; J gene: TRBJ2-7; D gene: NA; CDR3 DNA: TGTGCCAGCTCACCCGGATCCTACGAGCAGTACTTC; CDR3 protein: CASSPGSYEQYF
clone size: NA; V gene: TRBV29-1; J gene: TRBJ2-7; D gene: TRBD1; CDR3 DNA: TGCAGCGTTGAGGAGACAGGGGGCCGGTTCTACGAGCAGTACTTC; CDR3 protein: CSVEETGGRFYEQYF
clone size: NA; V gene: TRBV18; J gene: TRBJ2-5; D gene: TRBD2; CDR3 DNA: TGTGCCAGCTCACCACCGGGCGGGAGGGGAGAGACCCAGTACTTC; CDR3 protein: CASSPPGGRGETQYF
clone size: NA; V gene: TRBV19; J gene: TRBJ1-4; D gene: NA; CDR3 DNA: TGTGCCAGTATTGAACCGGGCGAGATGTCCGGAAAACTGTTTTTT; CDR3 protein: CASIEPGEMSGKLFF
clone size: NA; V gene: TRBV28; J gene: TRBJ2-7; D gene: TRBD1; CDR3 DNA: TGTGCCAGCAGCAATAGGACAGGGGGGTACTTC; CDR3 protein: CASSNRTGGYF
clone size: NA; V gene: TRBV19; J gene: TRBJ1-6; D gene: NA; CDR3 DNA: TGTGCCAGTAGTGCCGGGCCTTTGGCCGCTTCACCCCTCCACTTT; CDR3 protein: CASSAGPLAASPLHF
clone size: NA; V gene: TRBV29-1; J gene: TRBJ2-3; D gene: NA; CDR3 DNA: TGCAGCGTCGAGGACGGCACAGATACGCAGTATTTT; CDR3 protein: CSVEDGTDTQYF
clone size: NA; V gene: TRBV29-1; J gene: TRBJ1-1; D gene: NA; CDR3 DNA: TGCAGCGTTCAGAAGGGAGGTTCGGCCACTGAAGCTTTCTTT; CDR3 protein: CSVQKGGSATEAFF
clone size: NA; V gene: TRBV6-6; J gene: TRBJ2-4; D gene: TRBD2; CDR3 DNA: TGTGCCAGCAGTTCACGGGGGGGACTAGCCAAAAACATTCAGTACTTC; CDR3 protein: CASSSRGGLAKNIQYF
clone size: NA; V gene: TRBV7-8; J gene: TRBJ2-1; D gene: TRBD2; CDR3 DNA: TGTGCCAGCAGCTCACTAGCGGCCTCCTACAATGAGCAGTTCTTC; CDR3 protein: CASSSLAASYNEQFF
clone size: NA; V gene: TRBV3-1/TRBV3-2; J gene: TRBJ2-5; D gene: NA; CDR3 DNA: TGTGCCAGCAGCCAAGGAGTAGGGCCAGTGGAGACCCAGTACTTC; CDR3 protein: CASSQGVGPVETQYF
clone size: NA; V gene: TRBV24-1; J gene: TRBJ2-2; D gene: NA; CDR3 DNA: TGTGCCACCAGTGACAATCACGCAGGGAACACCGGGGAGCTGTTTTTT; CDR3 protein: CATSDNHAGNTGELFF
clone size: NA; V gene: TRBV7-9; J gene: TRBJ2-3; D gene: NA; CDR3 DNA: TGTGCCAGCAGCTTAGGTGCGGACCCCTCGGATACGCAGTATTTT; CDR3 protein: CASSLGADPSDTQYF
clone size: NA; V gene: TRBV7-2; J gene: TRBJ2-7; D gene: NA; CDR3 DNA: TGTGCCAGCAGCTCCATGTACGAGCAGTACTTC; CDR3 protein: CASSSMYEQYF
clone size: NA; V gene: TRBV29-1; J gene: TRBJ2-3; D gene: TRBD1; CDR3 DNA: TGCAGCCATACTATGAGGGGGCCCGTGAATACGCAGTATTTT; CDR3 protein: CSHTMRGPVNTQYF
clone size: NA; V gene: TRBV4-1; J gene: TRBJ1-5; D gene: NA; CDR3 DNA: TGCGCCAGCAGCCAAGAACCGGTTTCGCAGCCCCAGCATTTT; CDR3 protein: CASSQEPVSQPQHF
clone size: NA; V gene: TRBV6-2/TRBV6-3; J gene: TRBJ2-7; D gene: NA; CDR3 DNA: TGTGCCAGCAGTTACTCCTGGGTGTCGCGGAACTACGAGCAGTACTTC; CDR3 protein: CASSYSWVSRNYEQYF
clone size: NA; V gene: TRBV18; J gene: TRBJ2-2; D gene: TRBD2; CDR3 DNA: TGTGCCAGCTCACCACGACTAGCGGGGACGCTGAACACCGGGGAGCTGTTTTTT; CDR3 protein: CASSPRLAGTLNTGELFF
clone size: NA; V gene: TRBV30; J gene: TRBJ2-3; D gene: TRBD1; CDR3 DNA: TGTGCCTGGAGTGGGACAGGGGGCTTCACAGATACGCAGTATTTT; CDR3 protein: CAWSGTGGFTDTQYF
clone size: NA; V gene: TRBV19; J gene: TRBJ2-2; D gene: TRBD1; CDR3 DNA: TGTGCCAGTAGTATGGGGACAGGGCGGGAGACCGGGGAGCTGTTTTTT; CDR3 protein: CASSMGTGRETGELFF
clone size: NA; V gene: TRBV3-1/TRBV3-2; J gene: TRBJ1-6; D gene: NA; CDR3 DNA: TGTGCCAGCAGCCAGGCCCATTCACCCCTCCACTTT; CDR3 protein: CASSQAHSPLHF
clone size: NA; V gene: TRBV5-1; J gene: TRBJ2-1; D gene: NA; CDR3 DNA: TGCGCCAGCAGCTTGGTCGGGGAGGCCTACAATGAGCAGTTCTTC; CDR3 protein: CASSLVGEAYNEQFF
clone size: NA; V gene: TRBV19; J gene: TRBJ1-2; D gene: NA; CDR3 DNA: TGTGCCAGTAGTCGCCAGGGGAGCTATGGCTACACCTTC; CDR3 protein: CASSRQGSYGYTF